The clone carrying this TCR beta chain was counted ten times or more. The antigen remains unidentified. This sample is drawn from a study of neurological immune-mediated disorders. Study results and caveats: Patients with HTLV-1-associated myelopathy had the highest level of TCR clonal expansion, whereas patients with multiple sclerosis had the lowest level, falling beneath the level found in healthy controls.

MiXCR was run by TCRdb on the 5' RACE reads, yielding one entry per CDR3 protein. Among over 55,000 distinct CDR3 sequences listed, about 2.5% were seen once. Trimming stripped 2 bases from V and 8 bases from J, with 16 bases between. The CDR3 contains 15 residues. In germline, CDR1 is KGHSH, CDR2 LQKENI. V gene TRBV18 combines with J gene TRBJ2-1, with D possibly being TRBD2 (5 bases). Sequenced: PBMCs. The clonotype was recovered from a man aged 50-60 years with multiple sclerosis. The CDR3: CASSPTTRSNDEQFF. The CDR3 region has the DNA TGTGCCAGCTCACCAACAACTAGATCTAACGATGAGCAGTTCTTC.